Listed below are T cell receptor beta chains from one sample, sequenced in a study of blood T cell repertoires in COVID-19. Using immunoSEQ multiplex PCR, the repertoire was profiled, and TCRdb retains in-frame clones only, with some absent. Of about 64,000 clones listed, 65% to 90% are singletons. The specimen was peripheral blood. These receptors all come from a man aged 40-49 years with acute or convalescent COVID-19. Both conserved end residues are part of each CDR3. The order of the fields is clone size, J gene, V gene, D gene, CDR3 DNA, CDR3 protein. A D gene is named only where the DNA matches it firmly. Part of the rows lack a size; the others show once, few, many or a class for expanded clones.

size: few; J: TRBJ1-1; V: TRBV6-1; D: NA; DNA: TGTGCCAGCGGACAAAAATCCCCTGAAGCTTTCTTT; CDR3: CASGQKSPEAFF
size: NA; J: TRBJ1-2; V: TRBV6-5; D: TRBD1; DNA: TGTGCCAGCAGTATAGGACAGGGGGCGTCGGATGGCTACACCTTC; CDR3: CASSIGQGASDGYTF
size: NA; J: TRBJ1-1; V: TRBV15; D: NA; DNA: TGTGCCACCAGCAGACTGTCGGGCGGACTCACTGAAGCTTTCTTT; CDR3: CATSRLSGGLTEAFF
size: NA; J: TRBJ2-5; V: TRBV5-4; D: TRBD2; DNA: TGTGCCAGCAGGCTGACTAGCGGGGCGGAGACCCAGTACTTC; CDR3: CASRLTSGAETQYF
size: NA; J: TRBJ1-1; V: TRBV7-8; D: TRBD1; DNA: TGTGCCAGCAGCTCCGCAGGGGGGATAACTGAAGCTTTCTTT; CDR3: CASSSAGGITEAFF
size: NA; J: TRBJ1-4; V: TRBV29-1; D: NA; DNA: TGCAGCGTTGGAGACAGTCCAACTAATCAAAAACTGTTTTTT; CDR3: CSVGDSPTNQKLFF
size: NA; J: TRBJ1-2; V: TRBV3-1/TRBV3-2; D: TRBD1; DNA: TGTGCCAGCAGCCAAGGTGGACAGGGGGCTTGGGTCTATGGCTACACCTTC; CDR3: CASSQGGQGAWVYGYTF
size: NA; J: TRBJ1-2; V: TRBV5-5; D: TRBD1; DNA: TGTGCCAGCAGCTCAACCGGGACAGCCTCTAACTATGGCTACACCTTC; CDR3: CASSSTGTASNYGYTF
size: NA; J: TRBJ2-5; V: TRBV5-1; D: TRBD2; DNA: TGCGCCAGCAGCTTGGTGCCTAGCGGGGGGGCAGGAGAGACCCAGTACTTC; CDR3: CASSLVPSGGAGETQYF
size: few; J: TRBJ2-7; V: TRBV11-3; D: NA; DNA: TGTGCCAGCAACTCGGGTTCAGCATCCTACGAGCAGTACTTC; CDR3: CASNSGSASYEQYF
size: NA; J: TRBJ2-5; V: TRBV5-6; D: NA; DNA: TGTGCCAGCAGCTTGGACCTGGAGGGGAAAGAGACCCAGTACTTC; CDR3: CASSLDLEGKETQYF
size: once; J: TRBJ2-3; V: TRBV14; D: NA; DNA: TGTGCCAGCAGCCCACTTTGGACGGGAAGCACAGATACGCAGTATTTT; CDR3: CASSPLWTGSTDTQYF
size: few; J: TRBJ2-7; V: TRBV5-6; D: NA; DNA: TGTGCCAGCAGCTTGGGCAAGTCTCAGGTCTCCTACGAGCAGTACTTC; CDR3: CASSLGKSQVSYEQYF
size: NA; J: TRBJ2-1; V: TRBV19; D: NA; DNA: TGTGCCAGTAGCCCCCTTAAGCAGTTCTTC; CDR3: CASSPLKQFF
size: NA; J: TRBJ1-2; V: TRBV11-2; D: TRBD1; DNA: TGTGCCAGCAGCGTGGACAGGACCCGTGGCTACACCTTC; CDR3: CASSVDRTRGYTF
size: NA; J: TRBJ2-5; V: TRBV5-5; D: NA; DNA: TGTGCCAGCAGCTTGAATGGCGAGACCCAGTACTTC; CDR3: CASSLNGETQYF
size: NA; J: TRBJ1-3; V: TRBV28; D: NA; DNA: TGTGCCAGCAAAGAGGGAGGAAACACCATATATTTT; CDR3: CASKEGGNTIYF
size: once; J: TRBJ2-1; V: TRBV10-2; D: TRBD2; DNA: TGCGCCAGCAGTGTACTAGCGGGGTACAATGAGCAGTTCTTC; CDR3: CASSVLAGYNEQFF
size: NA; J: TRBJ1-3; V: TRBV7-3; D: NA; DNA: TGTGCCAGCAGCTTAGCGGCGACGGTCTCTGGAAACACCATATATTTT; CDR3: CASSLAATVSGNTIYF
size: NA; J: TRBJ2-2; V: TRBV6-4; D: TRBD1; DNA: TGTGCCAGCAGTGCGGGACAGGGGATCGGGGAGCTGTTTTTT; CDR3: CASSAGQGIGELFF
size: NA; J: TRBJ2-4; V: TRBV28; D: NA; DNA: TGTGCCAGCAGTTTCGGGTGGAGGAGGAACATTCAGTACTTC; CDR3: CASSFGWRRNIQYF
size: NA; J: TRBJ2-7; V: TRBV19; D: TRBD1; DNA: TGTGCCAGTAGCCCGGGACAGGGGGCTTCTTGGGGCTACGAGCAGTACTTC; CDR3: CASSPGQGASWGYEQYF
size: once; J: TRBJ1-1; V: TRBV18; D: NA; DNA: TGTGCCAGCTCGCCCAGGGGACGTCGGACTGAAGCTTTCTTT; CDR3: CASSPRGRRTEAFF
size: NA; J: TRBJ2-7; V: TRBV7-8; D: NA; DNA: TGTGCCAGCAGAACACTAGGTGGTACCTACGAGCAGTACTTC; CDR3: CASRTLGGTYEQYF
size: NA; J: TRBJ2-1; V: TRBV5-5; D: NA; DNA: TGTGCCAGCAGCTTGCGCAGGAATACCTACAATGAGCAGTTCTTC; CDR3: CASSLRRNTYNEQFF
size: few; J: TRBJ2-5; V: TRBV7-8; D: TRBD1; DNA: TGTGCCAGCAGTAAAAGCCCGGGACAGCAAGAGACCCAGTACTTC; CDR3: CASSKSPGQQETQYF
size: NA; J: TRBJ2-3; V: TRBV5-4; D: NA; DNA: TGTGCCAGCAGCCCGACGACAACTTTCACAGATACGCAGTATTTT; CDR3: CASSPTTTFTDTQYF
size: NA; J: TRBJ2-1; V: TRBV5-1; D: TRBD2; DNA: TGCGCCAGCAGCTTGGAATTAGCGGGGGAGGATGAGCAGTTCTTC; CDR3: CASSLELAGEDEQFF
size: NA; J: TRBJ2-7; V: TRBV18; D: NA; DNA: TGTGCCAGCTCCCCGGCCCCAGCGAGCTCCTACGAGCAGTACTTC; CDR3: CASSPAPASSYEQYF
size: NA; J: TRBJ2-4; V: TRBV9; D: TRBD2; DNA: TGTGCCAGCAGCGTAGGACTAGCTGACATTCAGTACTTC; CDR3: CASSVGLADIQYF
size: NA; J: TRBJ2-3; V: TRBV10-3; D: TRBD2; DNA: TGTGCCATCAGCCTAGCGGGGGATACAGATACGCAGTATTTT; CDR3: CAISLAGDTDTQYF
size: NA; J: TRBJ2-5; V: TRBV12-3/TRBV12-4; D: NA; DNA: TGTGCCAGCAGTTTAAAGGGCGGGGAGACCCAGTACTTC; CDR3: CASSLKGGETQYF
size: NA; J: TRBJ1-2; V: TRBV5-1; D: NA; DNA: TGCGCCAGCAGCTTGTTTTCGGGAAATAGAGATGGCTACACCTTC; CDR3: CASSLFSGNRDGYTF
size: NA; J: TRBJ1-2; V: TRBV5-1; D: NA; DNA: TGCGCCAGCAGTGCTACCTCTGATGGCTACACCTTC; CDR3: CASSATSDGYTF
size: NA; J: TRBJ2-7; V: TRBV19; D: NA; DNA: TGTGCCAGTAGTCCAGGGGCCTCAGCCTACGAGCAGTACTTC; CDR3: CASSPGASAYEQYF
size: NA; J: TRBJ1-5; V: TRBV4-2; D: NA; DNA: TGTGCCAGCAGCCAGGGGGGGTTTAGCAATCAGCCCCAGCATTTT; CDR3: CASSQGGFSNQPQHF
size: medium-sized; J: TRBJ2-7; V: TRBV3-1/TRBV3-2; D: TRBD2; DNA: TGTGCCAGCAGCCAAGTAAGCGGGGGGGCACGGGAGCAGTACTTC; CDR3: CASSQVSGGAREQYF
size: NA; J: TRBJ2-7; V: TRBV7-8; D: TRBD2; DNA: TGTGCCAGCTCCAGATCCGGGGGGTCCTACGAGCAGTACTTC; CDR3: CASSRSGGSYEQYF
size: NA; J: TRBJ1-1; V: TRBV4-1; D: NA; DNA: TGCGCCAGCTCTCGTGGAATAGGACATGAAGCTTTCTTT; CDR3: CASSRGIGHEAFF
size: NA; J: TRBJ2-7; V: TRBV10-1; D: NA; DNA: TGCGCCAGCAGTGTAGGGGTTTTTGACGAGCAGTACTTC; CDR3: CASSVGVFDEQYF
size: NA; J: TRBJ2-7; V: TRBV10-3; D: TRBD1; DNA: TGTGCCACTTGGAGCCGGGACAGGGTGACCGAGCAGTACTTC; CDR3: CATWSRDRVTEQYF
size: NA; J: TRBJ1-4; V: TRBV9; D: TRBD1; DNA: TGTGCCAGCAGCCCCCGGACAGGGGGCTCGGCTAATGAAAAACTGTTTTTT; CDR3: CASSPRTGGSANEKLFF
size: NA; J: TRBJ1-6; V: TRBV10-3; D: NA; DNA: TGTGCCATCAGTGAGCAGCGGGGGGGCCCCACTACTGGGGCCCTCCACTTT; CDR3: CAISEQRGGPTTGALHF
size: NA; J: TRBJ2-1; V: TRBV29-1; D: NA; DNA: TGCAGCGTCCGGGAACCGGGGGAGCAGTTCTTC; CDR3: CSVREPGEQFF
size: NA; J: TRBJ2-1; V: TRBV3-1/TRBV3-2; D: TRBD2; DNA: TGTGCCCGCAGCCAGGAGGGGCGGGGGGGACACGAGCAGTTCTTC; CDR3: CARSQEGRGGHEQFF
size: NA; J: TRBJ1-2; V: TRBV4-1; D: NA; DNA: TGCGCCAGCAGCCAGCTACCTACAGGACACATGGACTATGGCTACACCTTC; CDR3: CASSQLPTGHMDYGYTF
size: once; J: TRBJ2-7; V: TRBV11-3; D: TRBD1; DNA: TGTGCCAGCAGCTTCGGACAGGCAAATGGCGAGCAGTACTTC; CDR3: CASSFGQANGEQYF
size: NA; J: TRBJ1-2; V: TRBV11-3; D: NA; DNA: TGTGCCAGCAGCTCTACAGGGTACTTGAGAGGCTACACCTTC; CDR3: CASSSTGYLRGYTF
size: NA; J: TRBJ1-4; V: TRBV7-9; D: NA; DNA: TGTGCCAGCAGTTCCGGCAGGGAAAGAATGGCTAATGAAAAACTGTTTTTT; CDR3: CASSSGRERMANEKLFF